The next 9 T cell receptor beta chains were all read from a single sample in a study of blood T cell repertoires in COVID-19. Generated by immunoSEQ multiplex PCR, the TCRdb table keeps only in-frame clones and is missing some. Of about 94,000 clones in the sample, 80% were seen once. The sequencing sample was made of peripheral blood. The receptor set was obtained from a human donor in a cohort sampled during active COVID-19.

The DNA for the CDR3 is TGTGCCAGCAGTTTAGGAGGCGTCGAGCAGTACTTC. This gives the protein CASSLGGVEQYF. The chain recombines TRBV12-3 or TRBV12-4 with TRBJ2-7, with unresolved D. Trimming pared 1 base from V and 6 bases from J, leaving 7 bases between. The CDR3 is made up of 12 amino acids.

The chain has TRBV7-8 and TRBJ2-1; 13 positions match TRBD2. This CDR3 region has 16 residues. The germline gives CDR1 SGHVS, CDR2 FQNEAQ. V lost 0 bases, J lost 9 bases, and 5 bases stayed unmatched. The chain's CDR3 is CASSLAGLAGRTEQFF. CDR3 DNA: TGTGCCAGCAGCTTAGCGGGACTAGCGGGGAGGACTGAGCAGTTCTTC.

The rearrangement links TRBV7-8 to TRBJ1-2; D gene ambiguous. Trimming pared 2 bases from V and 7 bases from J, leaving 14 bases between. Germline V gene lookup returns CDR1 SGHVS and CDR2 FQNEAQ. The CDR3 loop spans 14 amino acids. Here the CDR3 DNA reads TGTGCCAGCAGCTTATCGACGCCTTCAGGTGGCTACACCTTC. Its protein product is CASSLSTPSGGYTF. Full variable domain (rest looked up from reference TRBV7-8 and TRBJ1-2): GAGVSQSPRYKVAKRGQDVALRCDPISGHVSLFWYQQALGQGPEFLTYFQNEAQLDKSGLPSDRFFAERPEGSVSTLKIQRTQQEDSAVYLCASSLSTPSGGYTFGSGTRLTVV.

DNA of the CDR3: TGTGCCAGCAGCTTAGGCCAGCGGGAGAATGAGCAGTTCTTC. As protein: CASSLGQRENEQFF. The chain links TRBV7-9 to TRBJ2-1; 8 bases are shared with TRBD2. V trimming: 1 base; J trimming: 7 bases; junction bases outside the gene matches: 3. CDR1 and CDR2 from the germline V gene are SEHNR and FQNEAQ (reference sequence). The CDR3 is 14 residues long.

This chain uses TRBV19 with TRBJ1-2, with D unclear. The CDR3 extends over 12 amino acids. CDR1 and CDR2 (germline): LNHDA, SQIVND (reference sequence). V was pared by 5 bases and J by 2 bases, with 6 bases between. The CDR3 protein is CASSSGNYGYTF. CDR3 in DNA: TGTGCCAGTAGTTCGGGGAACTATGGCTACACCTTC.

The chain uses TRBV19 and TRBJ1-2; 8 bases align to TRBD1. Germline CDR1 and CDR2: LNHDA and SQIVND (reference sequence). V shed 8 bases, J shed 5 bases, and the junction held 4 bases outside the gene matches. The CDR3 is 12 amino acids. CDR3 region: CASRTGGYGYTF. CDR3 DNA: TGTGCCAGTCGAACAGGGGGGTATGGCTACACCTTC.

This clone was recorded a few times. A junction end diverges from the germline sequence, so it may reflect a read error. This sequence joins TRBV29-1 and TRBJ1-2; TRBD1 aligns across 8 bases. CDR3 length: 12 amino acids. CDR1 and CDR2 from the germline V gene are SQVTM and ANQGSEA. The CDR3 sequence: CSVTTDWTGLHF. In DNA form, the CDR3 reads TGCAGCGTCACCACCGACTGGACAGGGCTACACTTC.

The chain uses TRBV20-1 and TRBJ1-1, with a weak D call TRBD1 (5 bases). The CDR3 sequence is 11 residues long. The germline gives CDR1 DFQATT, CDR2 SNEGSKA (reference sequence). Trimming took off 6 bases at V and 7 bases at J, with 12 bases between the two ends. This CDR3 is CSATLTVEAFF. CDR3 sequence (DNA): TGCAGTGCAACCCTGACAGTTGAAGCTTTCTTT.

V gene TRBV11-3 combines with J gene TRBJ1-3; D might be TRBD1 (6 bases). The CDR3 sequence is 17 residues long. The V gene lost 1 base and the J gene lost 8 bases, with 21 bases spanning the gap. CDR1 and CDR2 (germline): SGHNT, YENEEA. CDR3 sequence reads: CASSLVGGQKGGDTIYF. The CDR3 DNA sequence: TGTGCCAGCAGCTTAGTCGGAGGACAGAAAGGGGGGGACACCATATATTTT.